The 25 T cell receptor beta chains in this list originate from one sample, sequenced in a study of blood T cell repertoires in COVID-19. This table comes from immunoSEQ multiplex PCR, and its TCRdb copy is limited to in-frame clones, with some not included. Found here are around 180,000 clones, more than 65% of them singletons; the top ten hold about 10%. Sequencing input: peripheral blood. Receptors originate from a woman of 80 years or more with active or convalescent COVID-19.

This chain joins TRBV28 and TRBJ2-2; 12 positions match TRBD2. This CDR3 is 16 amino acids long. Germline V gene lookup returns CDR1 MDHEN and CDR2 SYDVKM. V dropped 6 bases and J dropped 6; count of bases not matched to a gene: 8. The DNA for the CDR3 is TGTGCCAGCAGCACACCTAGCGGGAGGGTCCCCGGGGAGCTGTTTTTT. Protein: CASSTPSGRVPGELFF.

The genes are TRBV4-1 and TRBJ2-7; a weak D match, TRBD2 (5 bases). The CDR3 length is 14 residues. Trimming cost V 4 bases and J 2 bases, with 12 bases left between them. The germline V gene has CDR1 MGHRA and CDR2 YSYEKL. CDR3 amino acids: CASSPPGDTYEQYF. CDR3 sequence (DNA): TGCGCCAGCAGCCCACCCGGGGATACCTACGAGCAGTACTTC.

The V call is TRBV9, the J call TRBJ2-2; 8 bases line up with TRBD1. The CDR3 spans 14 residues. Germline CDR1 and CDR2: SGDLS and YYNGEE. Trimming cost V 4 bases and J 4 bases; bases outside gene matches: 3. The CDR3 nucleotides are TGTGCCAGCAGCTTCGACAGGGGCACCGGGGAGCTGTTTTTT. Amino acids: CASSFDRGTGELFF.

The gene calls are TRBV16 and TRBJ1-1; 7 bases are shared with TRBD1. Germline CDR1 reads KGHSY; CDR2 reads FQNENV. V dropped 4 bases and J dropped 5; count of bases not matched to a gene: 4. The CDR3 extends over 13 amino acids. CDR3 sequence: CASSRTGSTEAFF. In DNA form, the CDR3 reads TGTGCCAGCAGCCGGACAGGTTCAACTGAAGCTTTCTTT.

The chain is built from TRBV28 and TRBJ2-3; 9 bases are shared with TRBD2. The CDR3 consists of 14 residues. CDR1 MDHEN and CDR2 SYDVKM come from the germline V gene. Trimming cost V 7 bases and J 1 base; bases outside gene matches: 3. In DNA form, the CDR3 reads TGTGCCAGCACGGGACTAGCAGGCACAGATACGCAGTATTTT. This translates into CASTGLAGTDTQYF.

This chain uses TRBV2 with TRBJ1-1; TRBD1 might be the D (5 bases). Germline CDR1 is SNHLY and CDR2 is FYNNEI. The CDR3 extends over 12 amino acids. The V end lost 7 bases, the J end lost 2 bases, and 8 bases lay between the germline ends. CDR3 coding DNA: TGTGCCAGCAACAGGTACAACACTGAAGCTTTCTTT. Protein: CASNRYNTEAFF.

V gene TRBV2 combines with J gene TRBJ2-1; weak D call: TRBD2 (6 bases). In germline, CDR1 is SNHLY, CDR2 FYNNEI. With 5 bases removed from V and 1 base from J, the gap between germline ends came to 21 bases. The CDR3 covers 18 residues. CDR3: CASSRDSGRVRSYNEQFF. For the CDR3, the DNA is TGTGCCAGCAGTCGGGACTCGGGACGAGTTCGATCCTACAATGAGCAGTTCTTC.

The sample holds one count of this clone. The rearrangement joins TRBV29-1 to TRBJ2-7, with D possibly being TRBD1 (6 bases). Trimming left V 6 bases short and J 4 bases short, with 22 bases between. Looked up from germline, CDR1 is SQVTM and CDR2 is ANQGSEA. The CDR3 length is 15 residues. CDR3 DNA: TGCAGCGTGGGGGCGGGCGGCTGGGGGATGTACGAGCAGTACTTC. Translating it yields CSVGAGGWGMYEQYF.

V and J are TRBV3-1 (or the pseudogene TRBV3-2) and TRBJ2-5, with D unclear. The V end lost 4 bases, the J end lost 7 bases, and 10 bases lay between the germline ends. The germline V gene has CDR1 LGHDT and CDR2 YNNKEL (reference sequence). The CDR3 is 12 amino acids. The CDR3 spells CASSPSSGTQYF. For the CDR3, the DNA is TGTGCCAGCAGCCCGTCCTCAGGGACCCAGTACTTC.

For this clone: An end of the junction does not agree with germline; a read error may underlie this. The genes are TRBV6-1 and TRBJ2-3; D is unclear. CDR1 is MNHNS and CDR2 is SASEGT in the germline V gene. The length of the CDR3 is 14 residues. CDR3 sequence (DNA): TGTGCCAGCAGTCAAGCAGCTGAAACAGATACGCAGTATTTT. Amino acids: CASSQAAETDTQYF.

The chain carries TRBV2 and TRBJ2-3, with 7 positions matching TRBD1. V dropped 8 bases and J dropped 1; count of bases not matched to a gene: 3. The CDR3 totals 13 residues. Germline V CDR1 and CDR2: SNHLY, FYNNEI. The CDR3 nucleotides are TGTGCCAGCGCTGACAGGGGCACAGATACGCAGTATTTT. This sequence encodes CASADRGTDTQYF.

This chain joins TRBV19 and TRBJ1-1; 7 nucleotides agree with TRBD1. There are 14 residues in the CDR3. Germline V gives CDR1 LNHDA, CDR2 SQIVND (reference sequence). Losses at the gene ends were 3 bases for V and 5 bases for J; bases not matched to a gene: 6. This CDR3 reads CASSIEGAWTEAFF. CDR3 bases: TGTGCCAGTAGTATTGAGGGGGCGTGGACTGAAGCTTTCTTT.

This clone showed up just once. V gene TRBV5-5 combines with J gene TRBJ1-4, with TRBD1 matching over 8 bases. CDR3 length: 14 residues. CDR1 is SGHKS and CDR2 is YYEKEE in the germline V gene (reference sequence). The V gene end was trimmed by 3 bases and the J gene end by 6 bases; junction bases not matched to a gene: 4. As DNA, the CDR3 is TGTGCCAGCAGCTCGGACAGGGCCGATGAAAAACTGTTTTTT. Its protein product is CASSSDRADEKLFF.

The chain has TRBV6-5 and TRBJ2-2; possibly TRBD2 for D (5 bases). The CDR3 covers 15 residues. Deletions cut 6 bases from V and 1 base from J, with 12 bases between. Germline assignment: CDR1 MNHEY and CDR2 SVGAGI. CDR3 bases: TGTGCCAGCAGGCGGGCAGTGGAGAACACCGGGGAGCTGTTTTTT. The encoded protein is CASRRAVENTGELFF.

This clone was seen more than once but under ten times. The V and J genes are TRBV10-3 and TRBJ1-2, with D maybe TRBD1 (5 bases). Germline V gene lookup returns CDR1 ENHRY and CDR2 SYGVKD. This CDR3 comprises 14 residues. Trimming removed 6 bases at V and 8 bases at J, with 19 bases between. CDR3 protein: CAISDGGGAHGYTF. The CDR3 DNA is TGTGCCATCAGCGACGGCGGAGGGGCTCACGGCTACACCTTC.

The chain uses TRBV19 and TRBJ2-2, with 9 bases that match TRBD2. The J segment lost 8 bases and the V segment lost 6 bases, leaving 19 bases of the junction unmatched. Germline V CDR1 and CDR2: LNHDA, SQIVND (reference sequence). CDR3 length: 18 residues. CDR3 in DNA: TGTGCCAGTAGCTCCTCCCCTCCTAGCGGGACCTGGGGGGGGGAGCTGTTTTTT. It codes for CASSSSPPSGTWGGELFF.

This chain's CDR3 is CASSLAGTSWNEQFF. The DNA of the CDR3 is TGTGCCAGCAGTCTTGCCGGGACTAGCTGGAATGAGCAGTTCTTC. V usage is TRBV28 and J usage is TRBJ2-1, with 9 bases identical to TRBD2. The germline gives CDR1 MDHEN, CDR2 SYDVKM. V was pared by 5 bases and J by 7 bases, with 9 bases of the junction left unmatched. This CDR3 has 15 amino acids. The full variable domain, with the rest looked up from reference TRBV28 and TRBJ2-1, is DVKVTQSSRYLVKRTGEKVFLECVQDMDHENMFWYRQDPGLGLRLIYFSYDVKMKEKGDIPEGYSVSREKKERFSLILESASTNQTSMYLCASSLAGTSWNEQFFGPGTRLTVL.

The chain couples TRBV7-8 to TRBJ1-2; perhaps TRBD1 as D (6 bases). V gave up 5 bases and J gave up 2 bases, with 15 bases separating them. There are 15 residues in the CDR3. Germline CDR1 is SGHVS and CDR2 is FQNEAQ. The CDR3 DNA is TGTGCCAGCAGCCGAGAGGCGACAGGCAACTATGGCTACACCTTC. This encodes CASSREATGNYGYTF.

This clone came up a few times. The chain links TRBV6-5 to TRBJ1-5, with 10 bases that match TRBD1. Germline trimming cut 6 bases from V and 3 bases from J; bases unmatched to any gene: 5. The CDR3 sequence is 15 residues long. CDR1 MNHEY and CDR2 SVGAGI come from the germline V gene. The CDR3 protein is CASRSGQGTNQPQHF. In nucleotides, the CDR3 is TGTGCCAGCAGGTCGGGACAGGGGACCAATCAGCCCCAGCATTTT.

Of note for this clone: Other DNA sequences in this sample translate to the same CDR3. This chain joins TRBV18 and TRBJ2-3, with 7 bases lining up with TRBD2. With V trimmed by 3 bases and J by 6 bases, 0 bases remained unmatched. This CDR3 is 12 amino acids long. Looked up from germline, CDR1 is KGHSH and CDR2 is LQKENI. The DNA for the CDR3 is TGTGCCAGCTCACCCGGGGGGGATACGCAGTATTTT. Its translation is CASSPGGDTQYF.

This clone was detected once. This CDR3 is CASSEQWGNSPLHF. The CDR3, as DNA: TGTGCCAGCAGTGAACAATGGGGCAATTCACCCCTCCACTTT. The chain links TRBV6-1 to TRBJ1-6, with D possibly being TRBD1 (5 bases). V lost 2 bases and J lost 7, with 9 bases in between. Germline V gene sequence: CDR1 MNHNS, CDR2 SASEGT. The CDR3 runs 14 residues.

This chain connects TRBV6-2 or TRBV6-3 to TRBJ1-5; D remains ambiguous. The CDR3 spans 13 residues. Trimming pared 6 bases from V and 4 bases from J, leaving 10 bases between. CDR1 and CDR2 (germline): MNHEY, SVGEGT. In nucleotides, the CDR3 is TGTGCCAGCAGCCGGACTGCTAATCAGCCCCAGCATTTT. It encodes CASSRTANQPQHF.

The chain couples TRBV5-4 to TRBJ2-1; the D gene is possibly TRBD1 (5 bases). V was trimmed by 4 bases and J by 1 base, leaving 15 bases between them. The CDR3 spans 16 residues. The germline gives CDR1 SGHNT, CDR2 YYREEE (reference sequence). The DNA of the CDR3 is TGTGCCAGCAGCCCGACAGATTCCAGATCCTACAATGAGCAGTTCTTC. This gives the protein CASSPTDSRSYNEQFF.

CDR3 in DNA: TGTGCCAGTATGGGACAGGGGGATACGCAGTATTTT. It specifies CASMGQGDTQYF. The chain recombines TRBV2 with TRBJ2-3, with TRBD1 matching over 10 bases. The length of the CDR3 is 12 residues. Trimming took 9 bases from V and 6 from J; bases not matched to a gene: 3. CDR1 is SNHLY, CDR2 FYNNEI, per germline.

This clone occurred a few times. The chain employs TRBV6-5 and TRBJ2-7, with a tentative D call TRBD1 (6 bases). The V end was cut by 6 bases, the J end by 4 bases, with 13 bases between. Germline CDR1 reads MNHEY; CDR2 reads SVGAGI. The CDR3 is 13 amino acids. The CDR3: CASSGTPPYEQYF. In DNA form, the CDR3 reads TGTGCCAGCAGCGGGACACCCCCTTACGAGCAGTACTTC.